This is a list of T cell receptor beta chains from one sample in a study of T-cell memory formation after mild COVID-19. TCRdb ran MiXCR on the 5' RACE reads and lists one entry per CDR3 protein. The sample lists about 350,000 distinct CDR3 sequences; around 20% were seen once. Sequenced material: PBMCs or a T cell subset sorted from them (not recorded which). All receptors come from a man in his late teens or twenties who had mild COVID-19 (a few samples of this study predate the infection). Cell type and time point are not known. Each CDR3 is given with its conserved first and last residue. D genes are given only for firm matches. Some rows have no size entry. The others give once, few or many, or a class for an expanded clone.

CASSQDGLGTQYF TGCGCCAGCAGCCAAGATGGCCTGGGGACCCAGTACTTC . TRBV4-1 few TRBJ2-5
CASSEKGTGSQPQHF TGTGCCAGCAGTGAAAAGGGGACAGGGAGTCAGCCCCAGCATTTT TRBD1 TRBV6-1 few TRBJ1-5
CASSSRTGSGYGYTF TGTGCCAGCAGTTCCCGGACAGGGAGTGGCTATGGCTACACCTTC TRBD1 TRBV6-2/TRBV6-3 few TRBJ1-2
CASSPRSIGRGPQHF TGTGCCAGCAGCCCGAGAAGCATCGGTCGGGGTCCCCAGCATTTT . TRBV7-2 many TRBJ1-5
CASSLDRVEQFF TGTGCCAGCAGCTTAGATCGGGTTGAGCAGTTCTTC . TRBV11-2 . TRBJ2-1
CASSRGGQADTQYF TGTGCCAGCAGCCGGGGGGGCCAGGCAGATACGCAGTATTTT TRBD2 TRBV11-3 . TRBJ2-3
CASSYTTGAYGYTF TGTGCCAGCAGTTACACGACAGGGGCCTATGGCTACACCTTC TRBD1 TRBV6-5 . TRBJ1-2
CASSTKGFSNQPQHF TGTGCCAGCAGTACAAAAGGGTTTAGCAATCAGCCCCAGCATTTT . TRBV12-3/TRBV12-4 . TRBJ1-5
CASSSGQVGASEAFF TGTGCCAGCAGCTCCGGACAGGTGGGGGCATCCGAAGCTTTCTTT TRBD1 TRBV11-2 . TRBJ1-1
CASSWDGRYTEAFF TGTGCCAGCAGCTGGGACGGCCGTTACACTGAAGCTTTCTTT . TRBV7-2 . TRBJ1-1
CASSFPARAGPGKLFF TGCGCCAGCAGCTTCCCGGCCCGGGCAGGTCCTGGCAAACTGTTTTTT . TRBV5-1 . TRBJ1-4
CSEGRGLGETQYF TGCAGCGAAGGCAGGGGGCTGGGCGAGACCCAGTACTTC TRBD1 TRBV29-1 . TRBJ2-5
CAIRASLLEETQYF TGTGCCATCAGGGCCTCCCTCTTGGAGGAGACCCAGTACTTC . TRBV10-3 . TRBJ2-5
CASSQDFLRETQYF TGTGCCAGCAGCCAAGATTTTTTGAGAGAGACCCAGTACTTC . TRBV14 . TRBJ2-5
CASRPYGQPQHF TGCGCCAGCAGGCCATATGGTCAGCCCCAGCATTTT . TRBV23-1 few TRBJ1-5
CASSFGQGSPAKNIQYF TGCGCCAGCAGCTTTGGACAGGGCTCGCCGGCCAAAAACATTCAGTACTTC TRBD1 TRBV5-1 few TRBJ2-4
CAIGTGLFNEQFF TGTGCCATTGGGACAGGGTTATTCAATGAGCAGTTCTTC TRBD1 TRBV10-3 . TRBJ2-1
CASSFLEAGELFF TGTGCCAGCAGCTTCCTCGAGGCCGGGGAGCTGTTTTTT . TRBV7-3 few TRBJ2-2
CASGAAGELFF TGCGCCAGCGGGGCAGCCGGGGAGCTGTTTTTT . TRBV5-1 few TRBJ2-2
CASSPGLAGTGEQFF TGCGCCAGCAGCCCCGGACTAGCGGGGACGGGGGAGCAGTTCTTC TRBD2 TRBV5-1 few TRBJ2-1
CASSRRGGQNTGELFF TGTGCCAGCTCACGTCGGGGTGGGCAGAACACCGGGGAGCTGTTTTTT . TRBV18 . TRBJ2-2
CAQEGGRRYETQYF TGTGCTCAAGAGGGGGGCCGGAGATACGAAACCCAGTACTTC . TRBV7-3 . TRBJ2-5
CASSLGATPRTETQYF TGTGCCAGCAGCTTAGGGGCTACCCCCCGAACAGAGACCCAGTACTTC . TRBV7-2 few TRBJ2-5
CASSYSGTFTDTQYF TGTGCCAGCAGTTACTCGGGGACCTTCACAGATACGCAGTATTTT . TRBV6-5 . TRBJ2-3
CASSQALNREWDEQFF TGCGCCAGCAGCCAAGCTCTGAACAGGGAATGGGATGAGCAGTTCTTC . TRBV4-1 . TRBJ2-1
CASSLVAASTDTQYF TGCGCCAGCAGCTTGGTGGCAGCTAGCACAGATACGCAGTATTTT . TRBV5-1 many TRBJ2-3
CASSLSWQETQYF TGTGCCAGCAGTTTATCGTGGCAAGAGACCCAGTACTTC . TRBV27 . TRBJ2-5
CASSSVMPYEQYF TGTGCCAGCAGTTCCGTGATGCCCTACGAGCAGTACTTC . TRBV6-2/TRBV6-3 few TRBJ2-7
CASSPYVESNQPQHF TGTGCCAGCAGCCCCTACGTAGAGAGCAATCAGCCCCAGCATTTT . TRBV7-2 . TRBJ1-5
CASSAGQNYEQYF TGCGCCAGCAGCGCGGGACAGAACTACGAGCAGTACTTC . TRBV5-1 . TRBJ2-7
CASNDRGANYGYTF TGTGCCAGCAATGACAGGGGCGCCAACTATGGCTACACCTTC TRBD1 TRBV3-1 . TRBJ1-2
CANSRGGGGYTF TGTGCCAACTCCAGGGGTGGAGGAGGCTACACCTTC . TRBV10-3 . TRBJ1-2
CASSQDHGGLAGGANTGELFF TGTGCCAGCAGCCAAGATCATGGAGGACTAGCGGGGGGCGCGAACACCGGGGAGCTGTTTTTT TRBD2 TRBV4-2 . TRBJ2-2
CASSTKRQGLETQYF TGTGCCAGCAGCACAAAAAGACAGGGGTTAGAGACCCAGTACTTC TRBD1 TRBV5-4 . TRBJ2-5
CASTTTSLNEQFF TGTGCCAGCACCACCACTTCCCTCAATGAGCAGTTCTTC . TRBV7-2 . TRBJ2-1
CSASGVGDTEAFF TGCAGCGCATCAGGGGTGGGTGACACTGAAGCTTTCTTT . TRBV29-1 . TRBJ1-1
CASSPTGGYEQYF TGTGCCAGCTCTCCAACAGGGGGCTACGAGCAGTACTTC TRBD1 TRBV18 . TRBJ2-7
CASGPHTGEQTQYF TGTGCTAGTGGCCCACACACGGGGGAGCAGACCCAGTACTTC . TRBV12-5 . TRBJ2-5
CASSPTASAQPQHF TGTGCCAGCAGCCCTACAGCGAGCGCTCAGCCCCAGCATTTT . TRBV7-2 few TRBJ1-5
CASSQDPQKKYGYTF TGTGCCAGCAGCCAAGATCCGCAGAAGAAGTATGGCTACACCTTC . TRBV4-2 . TRBJ1-2
CAWSGGDYQETQYF TGTGCCTGGAGTGGGGGAGACTATCAAGAGACCCAGTACTTC . TRBV30 . TRBJ2-5
CASSVRGAFYNEQFF TGTGCCAGCAGTGTTCGGGGGGCCTTTTACAATGAGCAGTTCTTC . TRBV2 . TRBJ2-1
CSARDRDAETQYF TGCAGTGCTAGAGATAGGGACGCTGAGACCCAGTACTTC . TRBV20-1 . TRBJ2-5
CASRPTSGGMAYQETQYF TGTGCCAGCAGGCCAACTAGCGGGGGCATGGCGTACCAAGAGACCCAGTACTTC TRBD2 TRBV6-6 few TRBJ2-5
CASTSQGPNQPQHF TGTGCCAGCACCTCACAGGGCCCCAATCAGCCCCAGCATTTT . TRBV12-3/TRBV12-4 . TRBJ1-5
CSVVHADTQYF TGCAGCGTGGTCCACGCAGATACGCAGTATTTT . TRBV29-1 . TRBJ2-3
CATSAPDRGLHYGYTF TGTGCCACCAGCGCCCCGGACAGGGGACTCCATTATGGCTACACCTTC TRBD1 TRBV15 . TRBJ1-2
CASSRTGGTVYYGYTF TGTGCCAGCAGCCGAACAGGGGGGACGGTCTACTATGGCTACACCTTC TRBD1 TRBV9 . TRBJ1-2
CASSQGTSGGFQETQYF TGTGCCAGCAGCCAGGGGACTAGCGGGGGGTTCCAAGAGACCCAGTACTTC TRBD2 TRBV4-2 . TRBJ2-5
CSVHPQGGETQYF TGCAGTGTTCACCCCCAGGGGGGAGAGACCCAGTACTTC . TRBV20-1 . TRBJ2-5
CSARAGLGTDTQYF TGCAGTGCGCGAGCGGGGCTAGGCACAGATACGCAGTATTTT TRBD2 TRBV20-1 few TRBJ2-3
CASSLEGQINNSPLHF TGCGCCAGCAGCTTGGAGGGACAGATCAATAATTCACCCCTCCACTTT TRBD1 TRBV5-1 few TRBJ1-6
CASSTGPANYGYTF TGTGCCAGCTCGACAGGGCCAGCTAACTATGGCTACACCTTC TRBD1 TRBV18 few TRBJ1-2
CASSLGVGRHTDTQYF TGTGCCAGCAGCTTGGGGGTTGGCAGACACACAGATACGCAGTATTTT . TRBV7-2 many TRBJ2-3
CASTPTGSYEQYF TGTGCCAGCACCCCGACAGGATCTTACGAGCAGTACTTC . TRBV25-1 . TRBJ2-7